This TCR beta chain was identified in a study of T cell changes during pregnancy in multiple sclerosis. V lost 4 bases, J lost 6 bases, and 0 bases stayed unmatched. Germline lookup yields CDR1 MDHEN and CDR2 SYDVKM. The CDR3 is 13 residues long. Clones were sequenced by immunoSEQ multiplex PCR, and TCRdb holds only the in-frame ones, with some missing. The sample includes over 70,000 clones, around 93% seen only once; the top ten take less than 2.5%. This clone was seen only once. The rearrangement uses TRBV28 and TRBJ2-2; 9 bases map to TRBD1. The sequenced sample was peripheral blood, obtained in the third trimester of pregnancy. This receptor was identified in a female donor with multiple sclerosis, enrolled in a pregnancy study. In DNA form, the CDR3 reads TGTGCCAGCAGTTGGGACAGGGCCGGGGAGCTGTTTTTT. Translated, it gives CASSWDRAGELFF.